This passage covers 5 T cell receptor beta chains from one sample sequenced in a study of T cell repertoires in aging, cancer and after chemotherapy. A mixed TRB-A/B primer pool amplified rearranged TRB by multiplex touch-down PCR. Each CDR3 protein gets one entry after TCRdb re-called the multiplex PCR reads with MiXCR. The sample carries roughly 2,300 distinct CDR3 sequences, about a quarter recorded once. The template was genomic DNA from peripheral blood, not RNA. The sample taken for sequencing was blood. The origin of the receptors is a human donor with a solid tumor.

The rearrangement joins TRBV12-3 or TRBV12-4 to TRBJ1-2; possibly TRBD1 for D (6 bases). The CDR3 loop spans 19 amino acids. V lost 4 bases and J lost 7, with 31 bases in between. The CDR3 loop reads CASSSPRGRIGGQASGYTF. Written as DNA, the CDR3 is TGTGCCAGCAGTTCACCACGGGGGCGGATTGGGGGGCAGGCATCTGGCTACACCTTC.

The V gene is TRBV7-6, the J gene TRBJ2-5; D unclear. From germline, CDR1 is SGHVS and CDR2 FNYEAQ. V lost 3 bases to trimming and J lost 0 bases, with 11 bases between them. CDR3 length equals 15 residues. For the CDR3, the DNA is TGTGCCAGCAGCTTTAACCTGGGGTACCAAGAGACCCAGTACTTC. It encodes CASSFNLGYQETQYF. Supplemented by reference TRBV7-6 and TRBJ2-5, the full variable domain reads GAGVSQSPRYKVTKRGQDVALRCDPISGHVSLYWYRQALGQGPEFLTYFNYEAQQDKSGLPNDRFSAERPEGSISTLTIQRTEQRDSAMYRCASSFNLGYQETQYFGPGTRLLVL.

This clonotype is medium-sized (0.01 to 0.1%) within its sample. J is TRBJ1-1 and V is TRBV5-5; D possibly corresponds to TRBD1 (5 bases). This CDR3 is 14 amino acids long. V lost 4 bases and J 5 bases, leaving 15 bases between the germline ends. Germline V gene sequence: CDR1 SGHKS, CDR2 YYEKEE (reference sequence). CDR3 DNA: TGTGCCAGCAGCGGAGGGGTGGATTGGACTGAAGCTTTCTTT. Protein product: CASSGGVDWTEAFF.

The CDR3: CASSPSGPSYEQYF. CDR3 DNA sequence: TGTGCCAGCAGCCCTTCCGGGCCTTCCTACGAGCAGTACTTC. The chain combines TRBV9 with TRBJ2-7; D is undetermined. The CDR3 runs 14 residues. Trimming cost V 4 bases and J 1 base, with 12 bases left between them. Germline V gene lookup returns CDR1 SGDLS and CDR2 YYNGEE.

A few counts support this clonotype. CDR3 residues: CATSGQGRTEAFF. The CDR3 nucleotides are TGTGCCACCAGTGGACAGGGGCGCACTGAAGCTTTCTTT. The rearrangement joins TRBV24-1 to TRBJ1-1; 8 nucleotides agree with TRBD1. Germline CDR1 reads KGHDR; CDR2 reads SFDVKD. This CDR3 has 13 amino acids. J was trimmed by 4 bases and V by 5 bases; bases with no gene match: 2.